The rows below give T cell receptor beta chains drawn from one sample of a study of cytomegalovirus exposure and HLA in healthy donors. Here immunoSEQ multiplex PCR was the method, and the copy in TCRdb shows in-frame clones only, minus some. The data hold about 120,000 clones, with roughly 9% observed a single time. Specimen: PBMCs. The receptors shown here come from a woman aged 40-49 years in good health and CMV-seropositive. The CDR3 runs from the conserved cysteine through the conserved F or W. The D gene is left open where the match is weak. Size values are once, few and many counts, or a class for expanded clones, and some rows have none.

V	D	size	J	CDR3	DNA
TRBV6-1	TRBD1	-	TRBJ1-3	CASSPTGHSGNTIYF	TGTGCCAGCAGCCCGACAGGGCACTCTGGAAACACCATATATTTT
TRBV7-8	-	-	TRBJ2-7	CASSHRVHEQYF	TGTGCCAGCAGCCACAGGGTCCACGAGCAGTACTTC
TRBV2	TRBD1	few	TRBJ1-2	CASSEGQANYCYTF	TGTGCCAGCAGCGAAGGACAGGCAAACTATTGCTACACCTTC
TRBV5-1	TRBD2	few	TRBJ2-1	CASSLLSGGAPYNEQFF	TGCGCCAGCAGCCTCCTTAGCGGGGGGGCCCCCTACAATGAGCAGTTCTTC
TRBV2	TRBD1	-	TRBJ2-1	CASSGGTGYNEQFF	TGTGCCAGCAGTGGGGGGACAGGGTACAATGAGCAGTTCTTC
TRBV29-1	TRBD1	-	TRBJ1-1	CSVVDRGPNTEAFF	TGCAGCGTTGTAGACAGGGGGCCGAACACTGAAGCTTTCTTT
TRBV28	-	-	TRBJ2-7	CASSQQGNNEQYF	TGTGCCAGCTCCCAACAGGGAAATAACGAGCAGTACTTC
TRBV7-9	-	-	TRBJ1-4	CASSLFLGQKNEKLFF	TGTGCCAGCAGCTTGTTCCTAGGACAGAAGAATGAAAAACTGTTTTTT
TRBV28	TRBD1	few	TRBJ1-1	CASSRPGQGRRTEAFF	TGTGCCAGCAGTAGACCGGGACAGGGGCGTAGGACTGAAGCTTTCTTT
TRBV9	-	few	TRBJ1-2	CASSLTGGPDYGYTF	TGTGCCAGCAGCCTCACGGGAGGCCCAGACTATGGCTACACCTTC
TRBV5-1	-	-	TRBJ2-1	CASSLAGDWSYNEQFF	TGCGCCAGCAGCTTGGCCGGGGACTGGTCCTACAATGAGCAGTTCTTC
TRBV27	-	-	TRBJ1-1	CASSSTGNTEAFF	TGTGCCAGCAGCTCAACAGGTAACACTGAAGCTTTCTTT
TRBV19	TRBD1	-	TRBJ1-4	CASSRRQGRLDEKLFF	TGTGCCAGTTCCCGTCGACAGGGCCGATTGGATGAAAAACTGTTTTTT
TRBV5-4	TRBD1	few	TRBJ1-3	CASSWQDRGSGNTIYF	TGTGCCAGCAGCTGGCAGGACAGGGGAAGTGGAAACACCATATATTTT
TRBV4-1	TRBD2	many	TRBJ2-2	CASSQTLTSATTNTGELFF	TGCGCCAGCAGCCAGACTCTAACTAGCGCTACGACGAACACCGGGGAGCTGTTTTTT
TRBV18	-	-	TRBJ2-6	CASSKEGADGANVLTF	TGTGCCAGCTCAAAGGAGGGGGCGGATGGGGCCAACGTCCTGACTTTC
TRBV5-1	TRBD1	few	TRBJ2-7	CASSLTGGTGEQYF	TGCGCCAGCAGCTTGACAGGGGGGACGGGCGAGCAGTACTTC
TRBV7-9	TRBD1	few	TRBJ1-5	CAIRQGFDQPQHF	TGTGCCATCAGACAGGGGTTCGATCAGCCCCAGCATTTT
TRBV7-2	-	-	TRBJ1-2	CASSLEGGSNYGYTF	TGTGCCAGCAGCTTAGAGGGAGGCTCTAACTATGGCTACACCTTC
TRBV7-3	TRBD1	few	TRBJ1-1	CASSAQGANTEAFF	TGTGCCAGCAGCGCACAGGGGGCTAACACTGAAGCTTTCTTT
TRBV10-3	TRBD1	few	TRBJ1-5	CAIGQGTQPQHF	TGTGCCATTGGACAGGGAACTCAGCCCCAGCATTTT
TRBV7-6	TRBD1	few	TRBJ2-7	CASSSGQGWEQYF	TGTGCCAGCAGCTCAGGACAGGGGTGGGAGCAGTACTTC
TRBV6-1	-	-	TRBJ2-7	CASSPTTGLEYF	TGTGCCAGCAGTCCCACTACAGGGTTAGAGTACTTC
TRBV28	-	-	TRBJ1-5	CASRKPLTLNQPQHF	TGTGCCAGCAGAAAGCCCCTGACACTCAATCAGCCCCAGCATTTT
TRBV7-9	-	-	TRBJ1-1	CATRPGQNTEAFF	TGTGCCACCCGACCGGGACAGAACACTGAAGCTTTCTTT